These 11 T cell receptor beta chains share one sample of origin, sequenced in a study of vaccination effects on CD4 cells after COVID-19 (dated by TCRdb to between 2021 and 2023). Library preparation employed the immunoSEQ multiplex PCR assay. The immuneACCESS repertoire file appears here via TCRdb, limited to in-frame rearrangements. These files lack a portion of the clones; in checked studies, under half of the deficit traces to unresolved V genes, and the cause of the others is not known. In this sample the table shows tens of thousands of clones, nearly 75% of which occur a single time. The ten largest clones take up 5.4% of the sample. Their specific antigens are unknown. After 10 to 11 days of culture, CD4+ T cells were isolated with the EasySep CD4+ T cell isolation kit. PCR-confirmed SARS-CoV-2 infection had occurred in convalescent patients between March and December 2020, before the Alpha, Beta and Delta variants emerged in the United States. Two doses of either the BNT162b2 or the mRNA-1273 mRNA SARS-CoV-2 vaccine were administered to participants.

The material sequenced was CD4+ T cells from PBMCs cultured without peptide, taken after COVID-19 vaccination. The source of these receptors is a human donor who had a prior SARS-CoV-2 infection.

The V and J genes are TRBV11-2 and TRBJ2-2; TRBD2 aligns across 9 bases. With 6 bases clipped from V and 5 bases from J, the junction kept 10 bases outside the gene matches. CDR3 length: 16 residues. Looked up from germline, CDR1 is SGHAT and CDR2 is FQNNGV. The chain's CDR3 is CASRRSPGLATGELFF. The DNA for the CDR3 is TGTGCCAGCAGACGAAGCCCGGGACTAGCAACCGGGGAGCTGTTTTTT.

The chain joins TRBV9 to TRBJ2-5; 8 bases agree with TRBD1. V gave up 3 bases and J gave up 3 bases; unmatched junction bases: 1. The CDR3 sequence is 13 residues long. Looked up from germline, CDR1 is SGDLS and CDR2 is YYNGEE. The CDR3 loop is CASSEQGEETQYF. CDR3 coding DNA: TGTGCCAGCAGCGAACAGGGGGAAGAGACCCAGTACTTC.

The CDR3 protein is CASSGQTQETQYF. The CDR3 coding sequence is TGTGCCAGCAGTGGACAGACCCAAGAGACCCAGTACTTC. V usage is TRBV2 and J usage is TRBJ2-5, with D possibly being TRBD1 (5 bases). This CDR3 is built from 13 residues. V gave up 4 bases and J gave up 1 base, with 7 bases separating them. Germline CDR1 SNHLY, CDR2 FYNNEI.

With regard to this clone: Additional DNA sequences in this sample encode the identical CDR3. The J gene is TRBJ2-6, the V gene TRBV5-6; no clear D gene. CDR1 is SGHDT, CDR2 YYEEEE, per germline. The CDR3 spans 15 residues. V lost 2 bases and J 1 base, leaving 7 bases between the germline ends. DNA for the CDR3: TGTGCCAGCAGCTTAGGGTTATCTGGGGCCAACGTCCTGACTTTC. As protein: CASSLGLSGANVLTF.

A word on this clone: The junction and the germline gene differ at one end; a read error may be behind it. The chain recombines TRBV13 with TRBJ1-6; unclear D gene. The germline V gene encodes CDR1 PRHDT and CDR2 FYEKMQ (reference sequence). The CDR3 loop spans 16 amino acids. In DNA form, the CDR3 reads TGTGCCAGCAGGTTAGCCCTAAAAAGGAGGGATTCACCCCTCCACTTT. It codes for CASRLALKRRDSPLHF.

The chain has TRBV25-1 and TRBJ2-7; D is perhaps TRBD2 (6 bases). Germline V CDR1 and CDR2: MGHDK, SYGVNS. The germline V and J ends were trimmed by 6 bases and 5 bases, with 23 bases remaining between them. The CDR3 length is 16 residues. In DNA, the CDR3 is TGTGCCAGCAGCCCACCCTCCAGGGCCGGGGGTAACGAGCAGTACTTC. Protein sequence: CASSPPSRAGGNEQYF.

The chain carries TRBV4-2 and TRBJ2-5; 15 nucleotides agree with TRBD2. Germline lookup yields CDR1 LGHNA and CDR2 YNFKEQ. J gave up 1 base and V 3 bases, and 6 bases lay outside the gene matches. The CDR3 runs 18 residues. CDR3 nucleotide sequence: TGTGCCAGCAGCCATTATGGGACTAGCGGGGGGCGCCAAGAGACCCAGTACTTC. This gives the protein CASSHYGTSGGRQETQYF.

The chain links TRBV7-9 to TRBJ2-5; TRBD2 agrees at 12 bases. The V and J ends lost 7 bases and 6 bases, in that order; junction bases with no gene match: 9. CDR1 and CDR2 (germline): SEHNR, FQNEAQ (reference sequence). CDR3 length: 15 amino acids. CDR3 bases: TGTGCCAGCACCCCTCTAGCGGGGGGGCCGAAGACCCAGTACTTC. Translating it yields CASTPLAGGPKTQYF.

The rearrangement uses TRBV6-5 and TRBJ2-7; the D is unclear. V was trimmed by 7 bases and J by 0 bases, leaving 16 bases between them. The CDR3 sequence is 15 residues long. Per germline, CDR1 MNHEY and CDR2 SVGAGI. Here the CDR3 DNA reads TGTGCCAGCACCAAAAGCGCGGCTTTCTCCTACGAGCAGTACTTC. Its translation is CASTKSAAFSYEQYF.

Judged by abundance, this clone is medium-sized. The chain couples TRBV7-9 to TRBJ1-3; 8 bases agree with TRBD1. The CDR3 loop spans 17 amino acids. Germline V gene sequence: CDR1 SEHNR, CDR2 FQNEAQ (reference sequence). After removal of 5 bases from V and 6 bases from J, the junction contained 15 bases not matched to a gene. The CDR3 coding sequence is TGTGCCAGCAGCCATAACGCCGGGACAGGACGTGCAAACACCATATATTTT. Its protein product is CASSHNAGTGRANTIYF.

This clone has just one count. The rearrangement joins TRBV30 to TRBJ1-3; no clear D gene. Trimming left V 7 bases short and J 0 bases short, with 7 bases between. Germline CDR1 reads GTSNPN; CDR2 reads SVGIG (reference sequence). The CDR3 has 12 residues. The CDR3 sequence is CASWSSGNTIYF. The CDR3, as DNA: TGTGCCTCCTGGAGCTCTGGAAACACCATATATTTT. The variable domain in full, completed from reference TRBV30 and TRBJ1-3, reads SQTIHQWPATLVQPVGSPLSLECTVEGTSNPNLYWYRQAAGRGLQLLFYSVGIGQISSEVPQNLSASRPQDRQFILSSKKLLLSDSGFYLCASWSSGNTIYFGEGSWLTVV.